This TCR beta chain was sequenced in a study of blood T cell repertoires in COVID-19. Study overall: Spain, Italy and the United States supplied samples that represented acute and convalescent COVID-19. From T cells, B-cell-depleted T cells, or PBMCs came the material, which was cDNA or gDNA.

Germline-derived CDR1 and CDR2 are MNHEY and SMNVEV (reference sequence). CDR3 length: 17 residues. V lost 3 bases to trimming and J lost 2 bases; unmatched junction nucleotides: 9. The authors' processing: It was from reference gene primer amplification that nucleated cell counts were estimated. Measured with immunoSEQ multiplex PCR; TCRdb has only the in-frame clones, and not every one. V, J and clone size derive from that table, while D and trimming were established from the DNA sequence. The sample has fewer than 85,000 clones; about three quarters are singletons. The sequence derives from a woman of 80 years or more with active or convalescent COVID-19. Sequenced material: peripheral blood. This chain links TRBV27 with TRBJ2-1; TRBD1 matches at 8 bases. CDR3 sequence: CASSFSPGQVTYNEQFF. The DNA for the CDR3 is TGTGCCAGCAGTTTTTCCCCGGGACAGGTTACCTACAATGAGCAGTTCTTC.